This T cell receptor (beta chain) was recovered during a study of Graves' ophthalmopathy and Graves' hyperthyroidism. On the study more broadly: Over 18 months of follow-up, stable hyperthyroidism required that no ophthalmopathy appear.

Amplification of the TCR beta CDR3 regions used RNA transcripts (as template). An initial RT-PCR round employing HTBI primers preceded a second-round multiplex PCR. Each CDR3 protein gets one entry after TCRdb re-called the multiplex PCR reads with MiXCR. The sample contains 580,000 or so distinct CDR3 sequences, less than 45% of which appear only once. Trimming removed 7 bases from V and 0 bases from J, with 12 bases in between. In germline, CDR1 is SQVTM, CDR2 ANQGSEA. The CDR3 extends over 13 amino acids. This clonotype was found once. Antigen unknown. Study conclusions and caveats: The model predicted ophthalmopathy progression with roughly 71% sensitivity and around 72% specificity. Most expanded clonotypes from thyroid (those above 0.001 frequency) were also found in blood.

This receptor was taken from an adult man with Graves' hyperthyroidism. This chain joins TRBV29-1 and TRBJ1-1; D not certain. Sample: peripheral blood or thyroid tissue (not recorded which). The CDR3 protein is CSEGHWMNTEAFF. In DNA form, the CDR3 reads TGCAGCGAAGGGCATTGGATGAACACTGAAGCTTTCTTT.